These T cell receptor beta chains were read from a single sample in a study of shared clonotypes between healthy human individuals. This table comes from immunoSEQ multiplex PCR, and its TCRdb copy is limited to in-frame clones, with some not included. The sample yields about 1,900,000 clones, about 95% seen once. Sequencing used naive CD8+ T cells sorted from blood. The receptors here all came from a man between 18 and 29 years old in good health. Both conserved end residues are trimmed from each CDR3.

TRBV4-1 ASSQDRDSGSSYEQY
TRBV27 ASSLTGVNEKLF
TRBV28 ASSFFKRRSPLAKNIQY
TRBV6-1 ASSDRGNTEAF
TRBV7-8 ASSLRRDYNEQF
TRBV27 ASGRLDLDTQY
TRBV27 ASGLSRETQY
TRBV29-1 SVEVGNEVQETQY
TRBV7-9 ASSPRTSDILREQY
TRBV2 ASSEFELWDPTNEKLF
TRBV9 APEGLAGGHIVTDTQY
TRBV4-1 ASSQGVSAGGIDEQY
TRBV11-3 ASSSRTGYNEQF
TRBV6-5 ASSYGERLGTGELF
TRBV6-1 ANSYPGTGKAF
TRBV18 ASSTGPIGEQY
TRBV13 ASSLTGGDTDTQY
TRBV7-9 ASSLAGSGRETQY
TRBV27 ASRVGAEGLEQY
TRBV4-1 ASSQGPLDTGELF
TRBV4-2 ASSQEKLAGEQY
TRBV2 ASSLTETYEQY
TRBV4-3 ASSMIQGSYEQY
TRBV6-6 ASSYSHQGGGEF
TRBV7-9 ASSLNERLYGYT
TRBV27 ASSFGVHQPQH
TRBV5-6 ASSPGRGPHNSPLH
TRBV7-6 ASSFGQGSEQF
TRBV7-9 ASAQGQGGDYEQY
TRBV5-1 ASSPWVAGVYEQY
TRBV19 ASSIGQGIGYT
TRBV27 ASRTGPYGYT
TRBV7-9 ASSPASGYYEQY
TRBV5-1 ASRVWSDTQY
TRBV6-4 ASSDPNRASSYNSPLH
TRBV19 ASSPSSGALRGNTIY
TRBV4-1 ASSQDRDWYEQF
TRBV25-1 ASSERGDQPQH
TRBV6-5 ASSIGQGGNSPLH
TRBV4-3 ASSQVWSGDQPQH
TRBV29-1 SVVGGSYNEQF
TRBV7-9 ASSFSGKRDYGYT
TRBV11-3 ASSLDGRENTGELF
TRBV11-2 ASSVAGANVLT
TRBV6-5 ASSTGLVEEQY
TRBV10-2 ASSIGPPSSGNTIY
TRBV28 ASSRSYRTGSGYT
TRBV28 ASSVRDRGPGNQPQH
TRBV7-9 ASSSGQGNTDTQY
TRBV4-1 ASSQEGNVGRLETQY
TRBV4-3 ASSQDLLQGINQPQH
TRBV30 AWSVLSAPRTGYT